What follows describes a single T cell receptor (beta chain). Authors' methods: Using reference gene primer amplification, nucleated cell counts were estimated. Assay used: immunoSEQ multiplex PCR; TCRdb lists only in-frame clones, some missing. V and J calls and clone size follow that table, whereas D and trimming were derived from the DNA. The sample carries 400,000 or so clones, more than 80% recorded once. Participants were placed into cohorts based on the clinical history they reported. This entry is derived from a study of blood T cell repertoires in COVID-19. The germline V gene encodes CDR1 SNHLY and CDR2 FYNNEI. Trimming removed 6 bases from V and 2 bases from J; junction bases left unmatched: 8. This CDR3 is built from 15 residues.

Material for sequencing was PBMCs or T cells enriched from blood (not recorded which). The J gene is TRBJ2-3, the V gene TRBV2; 7 bases map to TRBD1. The receptor was derived from a man aged 30-40 years who had recovered from COVID-19. CDR3 sequence: CASSYGQAPTDTQYF. CDR3 nucleotide sequence: TGTGCCAGCAGCTATGGACAGGCCCCCACAGATACGCAGTATTTT.